Listed here are 14 T cell receptor beta chains from one sample, sequenced in a study of T cells in Graves' hyperthyroidism and ophthalmopathy. TCR beta CDR3 regions were amplified from RNA. The HTBI primer set drove a first-round RT-PCR of the TCR CDR3. TCRdb analysed the multiplex PCR reads with MiXCR anew, one entry per CDR3 protein. The data contain 300,000 to 350,000 distinct CDR3 sequences, 21% of them seen just once; the ten biggest clones take up over 40%. Sequencing used blood. These receptors were obtained from a woman in her 50s with Graves' hyperthyroidism.

Points on this clonotype: Just one base apart from a much larger clone, this may be a read error. CDR3: CASAGLAGGLLGTDTQYF. Here the CDR3 DNA reads TGTGCCAGCGCCGGACTAGCGGGGGGGCTCCTTGGCACAGATACGCAGTATTTT. The V call is TRBV28, the J call TRBJ2-3; the match to TRBD2 covers 15 bases. This CDR3 contains 18 residues. Trimming at V came to 8 bases and at J to 1 base, leaving 10 bases not matched to a gene. CDR1 and CDR2 from the germline V gene are MDHEN and SYDVKM.

The sample holds many counts of this clonotype. CDR3 sequence reads: CASSGTATYEQYF. The CDR3 nucleotides are TGTGCCAGCAGCGGGACAGCCACTTACGAGCAGTACTTC. The chain carries TRBV27 and TRBJ2-7; TRBD1 agrees at 7 bases. Germline CDR1 and CDR2: MNHEY and SMNVEV (reference sequence). The length of the CDR3 is 13 residues. The ends lost 6 bases at V and 4 bases at J; junction bases unmatched: 6.

This clonotype occurred many times. The chain is built from TRBV4-1 and TRBJ1-4; TRBD1 is a possible D gene (5 bases). Deletions cut 1 base from V and 10 bases from J, with 19 bases between. CDR1 MGHRA and CDR2 YSYEKL come from the germline V gene. The CDR3 extends over 16 amino acids. CDR3 amino acids: CASSQGGGRQQGKLFF. Here the CDR3 DNA reads TGCGCCAGCAGCCAAGGGGGGGGTAGACAGCAAGGAAAACTGTTTTTT.

This chain uses TRBV9 with TRBJ1-3; D unclear. V lost 1 base to trimming and J lost 0 bases, with 17 bases between them. This CDR3 region has 18 residues. CDR1 and CDR2 from the germline V gene are SGDLS and YYNGEE. CDR3 protein: CASSVYSGEVSSGNTIYF. CDR3 coding DNA: TGTGCCAGCAGCGTATATTCCGGGGAAGTCAGCTCTGGAAACACCATATATTTT.

The gene calls are TRBV2 and TRBJ1-2; D not resolved. V lost 8 bases, J lost 0 bases, and 7 bases lay in between. The CDR3 loop spans 12 amino acids. Looked up from germline, CDR1 is SNHLY and CDR2 is FYNNEI. The CDR3 loop reads CASGSSNYGYTF. CDR3 nucleotides: TGTGCCAGCGGATCATCTAACTATGGCTACACCTTC.

This clonotype appeared many times. The genes are TRBV2 and TRBJ2-5; 11 nucleotides agree with TRBD2. V lost 5 bases to trimming and J lost 1 base; unmatched junction nucleotides: 3. Germline CDR1 and CDR2: SNHLY and FYNNEI. The CDR3 loop spans 15 amino acids. The CDR3 region has the DNA TGTGCCAGCAGTCCGGGACTAGCGGCCCAAGAGACCCAGTACTTC. Amino acid sequence: CASSPGLAAQETQYF. Combining the CDR3 with reference TRBV2 and TRBJ2-5 gives the whole variable domain EPEVTQTPSHQVTQMGQEVILRCVPISNHLYFYWYRQILGQKVEFLVSFYNNEISEKSEIFDDQFSVERPDGSNFTLKIRSTKLEDSAMYFCASSPGLAAQETQYFGPGTRLLVL.

This clonotype was detected many times. The V call is TRBV7-9, the J call TRBJ2-3; TRBD2 matches 10 bases. With V trimmed by 6 bases and J by 5 bases, 8 bases remained unmatched. CDR1 is SEHNR and CDR2 is FQNEAQ in the germline V gene (reference sequence). This CDR3 has 15 residues. CDR3 bases: TGTGCCAGCAGGTCGCTAGCGGGGGAAATAGATACGCAGTATTTT. As protein: CASRSLAGEIDTQYF. Full variable domain (rest looked up from reference TRBV7-9 and TRBJ2-3): DTGVSQNPRHKITKRGQNVTFRCDPISEHNRLYWYRQTLGQGPEFLTYFQNEAQLEKSRLLSDRFSAERPKGSFSTLEIQRTEQGDSAMYLCASRSLAGEIDTQYFGPGTRLTVL.

The V and J genes are TRBV3-1 and TRBJ1-4; tentative D call: TRBD1 (5 bases). The CDR3 is made up of 14 amino acids. V lost 4 bases and J lost 8, with 14 bases in between. CDR1 is LGHDT and CDR2 is YNNKEL in the germline V gene (reference sequence). DNA of the CDR3: TGTGCCAGCAGCCTTGGGGGTGTAGAGGAAAAACTGTTTTTT. As protein: CASSLGGVEEKLFF.

This clonotype came up many times. This chain uses TRBV12-3 or TRBV12-4 with TRBJ2-5, with D possibly being TRBD1 or TRBD2 (6 bases each). This CDR3 has 14 amino acids. Between the trimmed V and J ends, which lost 4 bases and 5 bases, there was a span of 14 bases. The DNA for the CDR3 is TGTGCCAGCAGTTCCCAGACTAGGGGGGAGACCCAGTACTTC. This translates into CASSSQTRGETQYF.

There are a few counts of this clonotype. The V gene is TRBV5-6, the J gene TRBJ2-5, with a weak D call TRBD1 (5 bases). Trimming took off 2 bases at V and 0 bases at J, with 11 bases between the two ends. The length of the CDR3 is 15 residues. Germline CDR1 SGHDT, CDR2 YYEEEE. Here the CDR3 reads CASSLTGRHQETQYF. Written as DNA, the CDR3 is TGTGCCAGCAGCTTAACAGGACGGCACCAAGAGACCCAGTACTTC.

This clonotype was found many times. The gene calls are TRBV6-2 or TRBV6-3 and TRBJ1-5; 9 nucleotides line up with TRBD1. This CDR3 is built from 17 residues. Germline assignment: CDR1 MNHEY and CDR2 SVGEGT. J lost 2 bases, V lost 4 bases, and 9 bases had no gene match. The chain's CDR3 is CASSFPTGGSRNQPQHF. The CDR3 coding sequence is TGTGCCAGCAGTTTCCCGACAGGGGGATCGCGCAATCAGCCCCAGCATTTT.

The chain joins TRBV6-1 to TRBJ1-2; D possibly corresponds to TRBD1 (5 bases). Trimming removed 1 base from V and 1 base from J, with 7 bases in between. Germline loops: CDR1 MNHNS, CDR2 SASEGT. The CDR3 length is 14 residues. The CDR3 is CASSEGDSNYGYTF. CDR3 DNA sequence: TGTGCCAGCAGTGAAGGAGACAGTAACTATGGCTACACCTTC.

As to this clonotype: This may be a read error: a much more frequent sequence differs by one nucleotide. The V and J genes are TRBV2 and TRBJ2-3; D not certain. The germline CDR1 and CDR2 sequences are SNHLY and FYNNEI. The CDR3 is 11 amino acids. CDR3 nucleotide sequence: TGTGTCAGTGGAGCACGAGATACGCAGTATTTT. Its protein product is CVSGARDTQYF.

This clonotype was observed at least ten times. The chain carries TRBV12-3 or TRBV12-4 and TRBJ2-7; 8 bases align to TRBD1. There are 14 residues in the CDR3. After removal of 4 bases from V and 1 base from J, the junction contained 3 bases not matched to a gene. CDR3 in DNA: TGTGCCAGCAGTTCGGACAGGGAATCCTACGAGCAGTACTTC. It yields the protein CASSSDRESYEQYF.